The 20 T cell receptor beta chains below all came from one sample that was sequenced in a study of blood T cells in healthy people across ages. Through a sample-barcoded 5' primer and a J-beta primer mix, a second PCR was run for roughly 6 to 11 cycles. One entry per CDR3 protein results from TCRdb running MiXCR on the 5' RACE reads. The sample includes about 680,000 distinct CDR3 sequences, 49% seen only once; the top ten take roughly 34%. Sequenced input: blood. The receptor source for this set is a woman aged 55-69 years in good health.

This clonotype was seen only a few times. The genes are TRBV6-2 or TRBV6-3 and TRBJ2-7; a possible D gene is TRBD2 (6 bases). Germline V gives CDR1 MNHEY, CDR2 SVGEGT. This CDR3 is 15 amino acids long. Trimming removed 4 bases from V and 4 bases from J, with 17 bases in between. In DNA, the CDR3 is TGTGCCAGCAGTTCGCCAACGGAGGGCCTGTACGAGCAGTACTTC. It is translated as CASSSPTEGLYEQYF.

The chain carries TRBV7-2 and TRBJ2-3; possibly TRBD1 for D (6 bases). In germline, CDR1 is SGHTA, CDR2 FQGNSA. V was trimmed by 11 bases and J by 6 bases, leaving 15 bases between them. The CDR3 consists of 12 residues. The CDR3 region has the DNA TGTGCCGTCTCACAGGGATCCGATACGCAGTATTTT. Translated: CAVSQGSDTQYF.

There are a few counts of this clonotype. The chain uses TRBV20-1 and TRBJ2-3; 9 nucleotides agree with TRBD2. The CDR3 loop spans 15 amino acids. J was trimmed by 2 bases and V by 6 bases; bases with no gene match: 9. Germline CDR1 is DFQATT and CDR2 is SNEGSKA (reference sequence). DNA of the CDR3: TGCAGTGCCCCACGGGCTAGCGGGGCCACAGATACGCAGTATTTT. Protein product: CSAPRASGATDTQYF.

This chain connects TRBV15 to TRBJ2-5, with TRBD1 matching 7 bases. The CDR3 contains 14 residues. V trimming: 3 bases; J trimming: 5 bases; junction bases outside the gene matches: 6. Germline V gives CDR1 LNHNV, CDR2 YYDKDF (reference sequence). The CDR3 nucleotides read TGTGCCACCAGCAGCCCAGGGGGTTGGGAGACCCAGTACTTC. It is translated as CATSSPGGWETQYF.

In DNA form, the CDR3 reads TGCGCCAGCAGCCATTCGGTTTCTAGGACAGGCCCCCCCAACGAGCAGTACTTC. Its translation: CASSHSVSRTGPPNEQYF. The chain links TRBV4-3 to TRBJ2-7; 7 nucleotides align to TRBD1. CDR1 and CDR2 from the germline V gene are LGHNA and YSLEER. The CDR3 spans 18 residues. V shed 3 bases, J shed 5 bases, and the junction held 19 bases outside the gene matches.

The chain employs TRBV2 and TRBJ1-2, with 7 positions matching TRBD1. This CDR3 comprises 13 residues. Trimming at V came to 6 bases and at J to 4 bases, leaving 5 bases not matched to a gene. The V gene's germline CDR1 is SNHLY and CDR2 FYNNEI. In nucleotides, the CDR3 is TGTGCCAGCAGAGACAGGGCTCCCTATGGCTACACCTTC. It codes for CASRDRAPYGYTF.

This clonotype has only a few counts. The rearrangement links TRBV27 to TRBJ2-1; D is perhaps TRBD2 (5 bases). Deletions cut 3 bases from V and 9 bases from J, with 9 bases between. CDR1 and CDR2 (germline): MNHEY, SMNVEV (reference sequence). This CDR3 region has 12 residues. The CDR3, as DNA: TGTGCCAGCAGTTTGTCCGGGGTTGAGCAGTTCTTC. This encodes CASSLSGVEQFF.

The chain joins TRBV11-2 to TRBJ2-3; 13 bases align to TRBD2. Germline CDR1 and CDR2: SGHAT and FQNNGV. V was clipped by 2 bases and J by 2 bases; unmatched bases: 16. The CDR3 runs to 21 residues. Here the CDR3 DNA reads TGTGCCAGCAGCTTAAAAGGTCCCACTAGCGGGAGGGCCTGGTCCACAGATACGCAGTATTTT. It specifies CASSLKGPTSGRAWSTDTQYF.

This rearrangement joins TRBV15 to TRBJ2-7, with a tentative D call TRBD1 (6 bases). The DNA matches TRBJ2-5 better at its end, which makes the J call doubtful. The CDR3 covers 17 residues. CDR1 is LNHNV, CDR2 YYDKDF, per germline (reference sequence). The CDR3 sequence: CATSRGHQGVLGATQYF. CDR3 DNA: TGTGCCACCAGCAGAGGTCATCAGGGAGTGTTGGGGGCGACCCAGTACTTC.

This clonotype has more than one count but fewer than ten. This chain uses TRBV7-2 with TRBJ2-7, with 7 positions matching TRBD1. Unmatched junction bases numbered 15, after V lost 1 base and J lost 0 bases. The CDR3 has 19 amino acids. The V gene's germline CDR1 is SGHTA and CDR2 FQGNSA. In DNA form, the CDR3 reads TGTGCCAGCAGCTTAGTAACAGGGGCGAGAAGGACTCGCTCCTACGAGCAGTACTTC. Protein product: CASSLVTGARRTRSYEQYF.

The rearrangement joins TRBV28 to TRBJ2-7, with 7 bases lining up with TRBD2. The germline CDR1 and CDR2 sequences are MDHEN and SYDVKM. V was clipped by 8 bases and J by 8 bases; unmatched bases: 12. The CDR3 runs 13 residues. The CDR3 sequence: CASARWEGSKQYF. CDR3 bases: TGTGCCAGCGCGCGGTGGGAGGGCTCGAAGCAGTACTTC. The full variable domain, with the rest looked up from reference TRBV28 and TRBJ2-7, is DVKVTQSSRYLVKRTGEKVFLECVQDMDHENMFWYRQDPGLGLRLIYFSYDVKMKEKGDIPEGYSVSREKKERFSLILESASTNQTSMYLCASARWEGSKQYFGPGTRLTVT.

This clonotype was found a few times. The chain carries TRBV5-1 and TRBJ2-7; D not certain. This CDR3 comprises 14 residues. Between the trimmed V and J ends, which lost 5 bases and 1 base, there was a span of 13 bases. Germline CDR1 is SGHRS and CDR2 is YFSETQ. CDR3 nucleotide sequence: TGCGCCAGCAGGGTTGATGTGGGTTCCTACGAGCAGTACTTC. It encodes CASRVDVGSYEQYF.

V and J are TRBV7-8 and TRBJ2-4; D is perhaps TRBD1 (6 bases). The CDR3 is made up of 11 amino acids. Between the trimmed V and J ends, which lost 5 bases and 13 bases, there was a span of 12 bases. The V gene's germline CDR1 is SGHVS and CDR2 FQNEAQ. The CDR3 nucleotides read TGTGCCAGCAGCCAACAGGGTGAGCAGTACTTC. Translation: CASSQQGEQYF.

This clonotype was seen only a few times. The chain combines TRBV10-3 with TRBJ2-3; 12 nucleotides line up with TRBD2. V gave up 6 bases and J gave up 4 bases; unmatched junction bases: 8. The CDR3 is made up of 16 amino acids. CDR1 and CDR2 from the germline V gene are ENHRY and SYGVKD. The CDR3 sequence: CAIRPTSGRGPDTQYF. CDR3 sequence (DNA): TGTGCCATCAGACCGACTAGCGGGAGAGGTCCAGATACGCAGTATTTT.

A few counts support this clonotype. J is TRBJ2-3 and V is TRBV7-2, with D maybe TRBD2 (6 bases). This CDR3 spans 14 amino acids. Germline-derived CDR1 and CDR2 are SGHTA and FQGNSA. Trimming left V 2 bases short and J 5 bases short, with 11 bases between. The DNA of the CDR3 is TGTGCCAGCAGCTTACCTAGCGTGAAAGATACGCAGTATTTT. Translating gives CASSLPSVKDTQYF.

The chain is built from TRBV20-1 and TRBJ2-5; TRBD2 matches at 9 bases. Looked up from germline, CDR1 is DFQATT and CDR2 is SNEGSKA (reference sequence). V dropped 0 bases and J dropped 4; count of bases not matched to a gene: 9. The CDR3 totals 16 residues. CDR3 region: CSARDSSGRFSETQYF. The CDR3 DNA is TGCAGTGCTAGAGATTCAAGCGGGAGGTTTTCAGAGACCCAGTACTTC.

V and J are TRBV7-9 and TRBJ2-7, with D maybe TRBD2 (6 bases). CDR3 length: 14 residues. Trimming removed 5 bases at V and 7 bases at J, with 18 bases between. Germline V CDR1 and CDR2: SEHNR, FQNEAQ (reference sequence). The CDR3 spells CASSGGLSYNEQYF. The CDR3 nucleotides are TGTGCCAGCAGCGGGGGACTGAGCTACAATGAGCAGTACTTC.

This clonotype was seen ten or more times. The chain is built from TRBV29-1 and TRBJ2-5; D is undetermined. The V and J ends lost 2 bases and 2 bases respectively, with 9 bases between them. This CDR3 spans 13 amino acids. CDR1 is SQVTM and CDR2 is ANQGSEA in the germline V gene. The CDR3 loop is CSVESTFQETQYF. The CDR3 nucleotides read TGCAGCGTTGAATCAACCTTTCAAGAGACCCAGTACTTC.

The gene calls are TRBV20-1 and TRBJ2-3; TRBD2 matches 14 bases. Germline V lookup: CDR1 DFQATT, CDR2 SNEGSKA (reference sequence). Trimming cost V 6 bases and J 5 bases; bases outside gene matches: 7. The CDR3 loop spans 15 amino acids. CDR3 region: CSAPTSGRALDTQYF. The CDR3, as DNA: TGCAGTGCCCCGACTAGCGGGAGGGCTTTAGATACGCAGTATTTT.

The V call is TRBV27, the J call TRBJ1-2; 12 nucleotides match TRBD1. V lost 5 bases to trimming and J lost 4 bases; unmatched junction nucleotides: 8. The V gene's germline CDR1 is MNHEY and CDR2 SMNVEV (reference sequence). CDR3 length: 16 amino acids. As DNA, the CDR3 is TGTGCCAGCAGTACCGGGACAGGGGGCCTGGGCTATGGCTACACCTTC. Translating it yields CASSTGTGGLGYGYTF.